The subject of this entry is one T cell receptor (beta chain). As handled by the study authors: Estimated nucleated cell counts came from reference gene primer amplification. Some clones are missing from TCRdb's copy, which holds only in-frame ones; the method was immunoSEQ multiplex PCR. The V and J calls and clone size were taken over from that table, and D and trimming were inferred from the DNA. In the table there are some 350,000 clones, approximately 86% of which are singletons. This entry is derived from a study of blood T cell repertoires in COVID-19. Sequencing input: peripheral blood. The TCR was taken from a human donor in a cohort sampled during active COVID-19.

CDR3 residues: CASSPGQGAPYTSNEQYF. The CDR3 DNA is TGTGCCAGCAGTCCTGGACAGGGGGCCCCCTACACCTCTAACGAGCAGTACTTC. The V gene is TRBV28, the J gene TRBJ2-7; 11 bases match TRBD1. The germline CDR1 and CDR2 sequences are MDHEN and SYDVKM. V trimming: 5 bases; J trimming: 5 bases; junction bases outside the gene matches: 17. This CDR3 is 18 amino acids long.